These 27 T cell receptor beta chains originate from one sample sequenced in a study of graft-versus-host responses after intestinal transplantation. Clones were sequenced by immunoSEQ multiplex PCR, and TCRdb holds only the in-frame ones, with some missing. The sample lists approximately 63,000 clones; about 89% were seen once. Graft samples were processed, releasing intraepithelial and lamina propria lymphocytes. Here the sequenced sample was ileum tissue, taken more than 350 days after transplant. The receptor set was obtained from a human patient who received an intestinal transplant, so some T cells may come from the graft donor.

In its sample, this clone was seen once. The rearrangement joins TRBV11-3 to TRBJ1-1; D not resolved. V was cut by 2 bases and J by 4 bases, with 11 bases left in between. This CDR3 has 14 amino acids. Germline CDR1 reads SGHNT; CDR2 reads YENEEA. The CDR3 nucleotides are TGTGCCAGCAGCTTAAACAGCGTAGCCACTGAAGCTTTCTTT. It translates to CASSLNSVATEAFF.

The chain recombines TRBV7-9 with TRBJ2-1; D remains ambiguous. Germline CDR1 reads SEHNR; CDR2 reads FQNEAQ (reference sequence). The CDR3 sequence is 11 residues long. Trimming cost V 2 bases and J 9 bases, with 5 bases left between them. In DNA, the CDR3 is TGTGCCAGCAGCTTATCCGGTGAGCAGTTCTTC. It codes for CASSLSGEQFF.

The chain carries TRBV12-5 and TRBJ2-7; D ambiguous. The CDR3 totals 11 residues. Trimming left V 2 bases short and J 4 bases short, with 3 bases between. The V gene's germline CDR1 is LGHNT and CDR2 FRNRAP. The CDR3 is CASGLKYEQYF. The CDR3 DNA follows: TGTGCTAGTGGTTTGAAGTACGAGCAGTACTTC.

V gene TRBV2 combines with J gene TRBJ2-7; D may match TRBD1 or TRBD2 (5 bases each). The CDR3 length is 14 residues. Looked up from germline, CDR1 is SNHLY and CDR2 is FYNNEI. With 6 bases removed from V and 2 bases from J, the gap between germline ends came to 14 bases. The CDR3 reads CASSPGPLTYEQYF. DNA for the CDR3: TGTGCCAGCAGCCCGGGACCTCTCACCTACGAGCAGTACTTC.

As DNA, the CDR3 is TGCGCCAGCAGCCAAGATCCCAGTTGGCCCTACGAGCAGTACTTC. It yields the protein CASSQDPSWPYEQYF. The J gene is TRBJ2-7, the V gene TRBV4-1; D remains unclear. This CDR3 comprises 15 residues. Germline V gene data show CDR1 as MGHRA and CDR2 as YSYEKL. V lost 0 bases and J lost 2, with 11 bases in between.

The genes are TRBV11-3 and TRBJ2-2; 7 bases are shared with TRBD2. The CDR3 consists of 14 residues. Per the germline V gene, CDR1 is SGHNT and CDR2 is YENEEA. J was trimmed by 5 bases and V by 4 bases; bases with no gene match: 4. The CDR3 loop reads CASSSMGGTGELFF. DNA of the CDR3: TGTGCCAGCAGCTCAATGGGAGGGACCGGGGAGCTGTTTTTT. Using reference TRBV11-3 and TRBJ2-2 for the parts outside the CDR3, the full variable domain is EAGVVQSPRYKIIEKKQPVAFWCNPISGHNTLYWYLQNLGQGPELLIRYENEEAVDDSQLPKDRFSAERLKGVDSTLKIQPAELGDSAVYLCASSSMGGTGELFFGEGSRLTVL.

On this clone itself: Other DNA sequences in the same sample also yield this CDR3. The chain joins TRBV7-3 to TRBJ1-1; perhaps TRBD1 as D (6 bases). V was shortened by 3 bases and J by 1 base, with 9 bases between the two germline ends. CDR3 size: 14 residues. Germline CDR1 is SGHTA and CDR2 is FQGTGA. In DNA form, the CDR3 reads TGTGCCAGCAGCTTCGGGGGGGCGAACACTGAAGCTTTCTTT. Residues: CASSFGGANTEAFF. The complete variable domain, with remaining parts taken from reference TRBV7-3 and TRBJ1-1, reads GAGVSQTPSNKVTEKGKYVELRCDPISGHTALYWYRQSLGQGPEFLIYFQGTGAADDSGLPNDRFFAVRPEGSVSTLKIQRTERGDSAVYLCASSFGGANTEAFFGQGTRLTVV.

This chain connects TRBV27 to TRBJ2-7; 8 positions agree with TRBD2. Germline V gene lookup returns CDR1 MNHEY and CDR2 SMNVEV (reference sequence). This CDR3 has 13 amino acids. V was pared by 11 bases and J by 6 bases, with 12 bases of the junction left unmatched. CDR3 protein: CASLGRLAGEQYF. In nucleotides, the CDR3 is TGTGCCTCGCTCGGCAGGCTAGCGGGCGAGCAGTACTTC.

This chain links TRBV13 with TRBJ2-5, with D possibly being TRBD1 or TRBD2 (5 bases each). Germline assignment: CDR1 PRHDT and CDR2 FYEKMQ (reference sequence). CDR3 length equals 15 residues. V was trimmed by 5 bases and J by 4 bases, leaving 17 bases between them. For the CDR3, the DNA is TGTGCCAGCAGCGGGCTGGGACCAGCGAGAGAGACCCAGTACTTC. Protein sequence: CASSGLGPARETQYF. The variable domain in full, with the rest retrieved from reference TRBV13 and TRBJ2-5, is AAGVIQSPRHLIKEKRETATLKCYPIPRHDTVYWYQQGPGQDPQFLISFYEKMQSDKGSIPDRFSAQQFSDYHSELNMSSLELGDSALYFCASSGLGPARETQYFGPGTRLLVL.

The genes are TRBV9 and TRBJ2-2; 11 nucleotides line up with TRBD1. CDR3 length equals 17 residues. The J segment lost 1 base and the V segment lost 4 bases, leaving 6 bases of the junction unmatched. CDR1 SGDLS and CDR2 YYNGEE come from the germline V gene. The CDR3 protein is CASSFGTGGRNTGELFF. The CDR3 region has the DNA TGTGCCAGCAGCTTTGGGACAGGGGGGAGGAACACCGGGGAGCTGTTTTTT.

The chain couples TRBV18 to TRBJ2-7; TRBD1 agrees at 8 bases. The V segment lost 2 bases and the J segment 2 bases; nucleotides outside the gene matches: 8. The CDR3 has 16 residues. Germline values: CDR1 KGHSH, CDR2 LQKENI. CDR3 coding DNA: TGTGCCAGCTCACCATCAGGGGGCTTCCCTCCCTACGAGCAGTACTTC. This encodes CASSPSGGFPPYEQYF.

This rearrangement joins TRBV28 to TRBJ2-1, with no clear D. Germline V gives CDR1 MDHEN, CDR2 SYDVKM. This CDR3 contains 13 residues. Between the trimmed V and J ends, which lost 5 bases and 8 bases, there was a span of 13 bases. The chain's CDR3 is CASSPRYVDEQFF. CDR3 DNA sequence: TGTGCCAGCAGTCCGCGGTACGTAGATGAGCAGTTCTTC.

The chain uses TRBV5-1 and TRBJ2-7; 9 bases are shared with TRBD1. Per the germline V gene, CDR1 is SGHRS and CDR2 is YFSETQ. The CDR3 loop spans 14 amino acids. The V segment lost 0 bases and the J segment 5 bases; nucleotides outside the gene matches: 3. The CDR3 bases are TGCGCCAGCAGCTTGGCGCGACAGGGGGACGAGCAGTACTTC. Residues: CASSLARQGDEQYF.

The chain carries TRBV29-1 and TRBJ2-1; D possibly uses TRBD1 or TRBD2 (8 bases each). Per the germline V gene, CDR1 is SQVTM and CDR2 is ANQGSEA. The CDR3 extends over 16 amino acids. V lost 4 bases, J lost 4 bases, and 20 bases lay in between. CDR3 in amino acids: CSVGRGGTGDYNEQFF. For the CDR3, the DNA is TGCAGCGTTGGCCGGGGGGGGACAGGAGATTACAATGAGCAGTTCTTC.

The chain couples TRBV7-3 to TRBJ2-5; D might be TRBD1 (5 bases). V lost 4 bases and J 5 bases, leaving 11 bases between the germline ends. Germline CDR1 and CDR2: SGHTA and FQGTGA. This CDR3 has 13 residues. The CDR3 loop is CASSSDSLETQYF. In DNA, the CDR3 is TGTGCCAGCAGCTCCGACAGTCTTGAGACCCAGTACTTC.

This clone has just a few counts. The chain combines TRBV27 with TRBJ2-3, with 10 bases aligning to TRBD2. From germline, CDR1 is MNHEY and CDR2 SMNVEV (reference sequence). The CDR3 extends over 16 amino acids. The junction had 14 bases not matched to a gene; V was cut back by 6 bases and J by 8 bases. Written as DNA, the CDR3 is TGTGCCAGCAGGGGTTCTAGCGGGAGTGCCAGGAGTACGCAGTATTTT. Its protein product is CASRGSSGSARSTQYF.

V gene TRBV28 combines with J gene TRBJ1-2; D call uncertain. Trimming left V 2 bases short and J 4 bases short, with 8 bases between. The CDR3 length is 13 residues. Germline CDR1 MDHEN, CDR2 SYDVKM. CDR3 nucleotides: TGTGCCAGCAGTTTACAGTCTTCCTATGGCTACACCTTC. It encodes CASSLQSSYGYTF.

The rearrangement joins TRBV18 to TRBJ2-1; D is possibly TRBD1 or TRBD2 (6 bases each). V was cut by 4 bases and J by 3 bases, with 13 bases left in between. This CDR3 is 15 amino acids long. Germline V lookup: CDR1 KGHSH, CDR2 LQKENI. The CDR3 nucleotides read TGTGCCAGCTCACTTTGGGGGGCGGACTACAATGAGCAGTTCTTC. It translates to CASSLWGADYNEQFF.

This sequence joins TRBV29-1 and TRBJ2-1; 9 bases are a match to TRBD2. Germline V gene lookup returns CDR1 SQVTM and CDR2 ANQGSEA. The trim removed 3 bases at V and 2 bases at J, leaving 5 bases unmatched. The CDR3 is made up of 15 amino acids. In DNA, the CDR3 is TGCAGCGTTGAGATAGCGGGAGTCCCCTACAATGAGCAGTTCTTC. It encodes CSVEIAGVPYNEQFF.

This clone has more than one count but fewer than ten. This rearrangement joins TRBV7-9 to TRBJ1-3; 9 nucleotides agree with TRBD1. CDR1 and CDR2 (germline): SEHNR, FQNEAQ (reference sequence). J was trimmed by 6 bases and V by 6 bases; bases with no gene match: 3. The CDR3 extends over 13 amino acids. CDR3 loop: CASRYRGPNTIYF. The DNA for the CDR3 is TGTGCCAGCAGGTACAGGGGGCCAAACACCATATATTTT.

CDR3 sequence reads: CASSPSLAGVRYNEQFF. CDR3 bases: TGTGCCAGCAGCCCCTCACTAGCGGGAGTTAGGTACAATGAGCAGTTCTTC. This chain joins TRBV7-2 and TRBJ2-1; 11 bases align to TRBD2. Germline-derived CDR1 and CDR2 are SGHTA and FQGNSA. This CDR3 has 17 residues. With 5 bases clipped from V and 4 bases from J, the junction kept 10 bases outside the gene matches. Full variable domain (outside the CDR3, taken from reference TRBV7-2 and TRBJ2-1): GAGVSQSPSNKVTEKGKDVELRCDPISGHTALYWYRQSLGQGLEFLIYFQGNSAPDKSGLPSDRFSAERTGGSVSTLTIQRTQQEDSAVYLCASSPSLAGVRYNEQFFGPGTRLTVL.

In its sample, this clone was seen once. The chain combines TRBV4-1 with TRBJ2-5; tentatively, D is TRBD1 (5 bases). The J call could be wrong; TRBJ2-7 is a better fit for the DNA end. Germline CDR1 is MGHRA and CDR2 is YSYEKL. This CDR3 has 14 amino acids. The CDR3 loop is CASSYQGKGDEQYF. CDR3 coding DNA: TGCGCCAGCAGCTACCAGGGCAAGGGCGACGAGCAGTACTTC.

This chain links TRBV6-1 with TRBJ1-3; no reliable D call. Germline values: CDR1 MNHNS, CDR2 SASEGT. Trimming removed 0 bases at V and 0 bases at J, with 9 bases between. The length of the CDR3 is 16 residues. Here the CDR3 reads CASSEARKGSGNTIYF. DNA for the CDR3: TGTGCCAGCAGTGAAGCTCGAAAGGGCTCTGGAAACACCATATATTTT.

The genes are TRBV5-1 and TRBJ2-7; D is possibly TRBD1 (6 bases). V was clipped by 0 bases and J by 6 bases, with 13 bases between them. The CDR3 consists of 14 residues. The V gene's germline CDR1 is SGHRS and CDR2 YFSETQ. The CDR3 sequence: CASSLGVEGGEQYF. The CDR3 DNA follows: TGCGCCAGCAGCTTGGGGGTCGAAGGGGGCGAGCAGTACTTC.

The chain couples TRBV19 to TRBJ2-1; 9 bases fit TRBD1. In germline, CDR1 is LNHDA, CDR2 SQIVND (reference sequence). The CDR3 contains 14 residues. V trimming: 6 bases; J trimming: 7 bases; junction bases outside the gene matches: 7. This chain's CDR3 is CASSLDGQGNEQFF. Written as DNA, the CDR3 is TGTGCCAGTAGCCTAGACGGACAGGGGAATGAGCAGTTCTTC.

This chain connects TRBV19 to TRBJ2-4, with D perhaps assigned TRBD1 or TRBD2 (6 bases each). Germline CDR1 reads LNHDA; CDR2 reads SQIVND (reference sequence). Trimming shortened V by 3 bases and J by 7 bases, and 10 bases separated the two germline ends. This CDR3 has 13 amino acids. The CDR3 DNA is TGTGCCAGTAGTATTGGGGGGCAGAACATTCAGTACTTC. Translation: CASSIGGQNIQYF.

This clone was found a few times. V and J are TRBV28 and TRBJ1-1, with D perhaps TRBD1 (5 bases). Trimming stripped 8 bases from V and 8 bases from J, with 15 bases between. The CDR3 runs to 12 residues. The V gene's germline CDR1 is MDHEN and CDR2 SYDVKM. This CDR3 reads CASDVRDGEAFF. The CDR3 nucleotides are TGTGCCAGCGACGTCCGGGACGGCGAAGCTTTCTTT. The full variable domain, its missing parts supplied by reference TRBV28 and TRBJ1-1, is DVKVTQSSRYLVKRTGEKVFLECVQDMDHENMFWYRQDPGLGLRLIYFSYDVKMKEKGDIPEGYSVSREKKERFSLILESASTNQTSMYLCASDVRDGEAFFGQGTRLTVV.